Below, 10 T cell receptor beta chains from the same sample are listed, as sequenced in a study of tissue T cells after allogeneic stem cell transplantation. As to time point: mouse harvest day 7 after allogeneic transplant. Each mouse received 10^7 T-cell-depleted marrow cells plus 10^6 splenic CD5+ T cells by tail vein. Sequencing used immunoSEQ multiplex PCR; TCRdb keeps in-frame clones, though not all of them. Of around 1,900 clones in the sample, 55% to 60% were seen once. The specimen sequenced was liver tissue. Receptors were obtained from a female BALB/c mouse given C57BL/6 T cells with graft-versus-host disease after an allogeneic hematopoietic cell transplant.

As concerns this clone: Gene names are mouse gene names. Sequencing ends 1 residue short of the CDR3 end; the germline J gene provides the rest. The chain employs TRBV31 and TRBJ1-4; 8 bases match TRBD1. The CDR3 is 14 residues long. The germline V gene encodes CDR1 GKSSPN and CDR2 SITVG. Trimming at V came to 1 base and at J to 2 bases, leaving 0 bases not matched to a gene. CDR3: CAWSRQGSNERLFF. The CDR3 bases that were read are TGTGCCTGGAGTCGACAGGGGTCCAACGAAAGATTATTT.

Regarding this clone: Genes here carry mouse names. The missing CDR3 end, 1 residue past where the read stops, is filled in from the germline J gene. The genes are TRBV5 and TRBJ2-5; 10 bases map to TRBD2. This CDR3 has 15 amino acids. Germline V gene lookup returns CDR1 LGHNA and CDR2 YNLKQL (reference sequence). V was pared by 0 bases and J by 4 bases, with 1 base of the junction left unmatched. CDR3 sequence reads: CASSQDWGGKDTQYF. The CDR3 DNA, read in part, is TGTGCCAGCAGCCAAGACTGGGGGGGCAAAGACACCCAGTAC.

A remark on this clone: The genes are named according to mouse. The missing CDR3 end, 1 residue past where the read stops, is filled in from the germline J gene. J is TRBJ2-4 and V is TRBV3; a possible D gene is TRBD1 (5 bases). CDR1 and CDR2 from the germline V gene are SNHLY and FYNGKV (reference sequence). The CDR3 is 14 amino acids. V lost 5 bases to trimming and J lost 0 bases, with 9 bases between them. The CDR3 bases that were read are TGTGCCAGCAGCCCGCAGGGAAGTCAAAACACCTTGTAC. This translates into CASSPQGSQNTLY. The CDR3 as a whole reads CASSPQGSQNTLYF. Using reference TRBV3 and TRBJ2-4 for the parts outside the CDR3, the full variable domain is GPKVLQIPSHQIIDMGQMVTLNCDPVSNHLYFYWYKQILGQQMEFLVNFYNGKVMEKSKLFKDQFSVERPDGSYFTLKIQPTALEDSAVYFCASSPQGSQNTLYFGAGTRLSVL.

On this clone: Germline and genes here are mouse. CDR3 DNA (partial): TGTGCCAGTGGGACAGGGTTTAACACCGGGCAGCTCTAC. Amino acids: CASGTGFNTGQLY. The whole CDR3 protein is CASGTGFNTGQLYF. The chain couples TRBV13-3 to TRBJ2-2; 9 nucleotides line up with TRBD1. The read ends 1 residue early relative to the CDR3; the germline J gene fills the gap. The trim removed 8 bases at V and 2 bases at J, leaving 4 bases unmatched. Germline CDR1 reads NNHDY; CDR2 reads SYVADS. This CDR3 has 14 residues.

On this clone itself: Gene names are the mouse ones. The read terminates 1 residue ahead of where the CDR3 ends, so the germline J gene completes it. The genes are TRBV2 and TRBJ2-4; D possibly uses TRBD1 or TRBD2 (6 bases each). CDR1 is LGHNA and CDR2 is YSYQKL in the germline V gene. Between the trimmed V and J ends, which lost 0 bases and 9 bases, there was a span of 10 bases. The CDR3 runs to 13 residues. The CDR3 DNA, read in part, is TGTGCCAGCAGCCAAGAAAGGGGGGAAACCTTGTAC. This sequence encodes CASSQERGETLY. The complete CDR3 reads CASSQERGETLYF.

Comments on this clone: Mouse germline and gene names are used. The CDR3 is CASSPDWGYQDTQYF. The CDR3 bases that were read are TGTGCCAGCAGTCCTGACTGGGGCTACCAAGACACCCAGTAC. The chain links TRBV13-3 to TRBJ2-5, with 8 positions matching TRBD2. Coverage ceases 1 residue before the CDR3 finishes, and the germline J gene fills in the end. The CDR3 is 15 residues long. The germline CDR1 and CDR2 sequences are NNHDY and SYVADS. The J segment lost 1 base and the V segment lost 4 bases, leaving 5 bases of the junction unmatched.

Notes on this clone: Germline and genes: mouse. The read halts 1 residue ahead of the CDR3 end, with the missing end drawn from the germline J gene. The rearrangement links TRBV16 to TRBJ2-3; D gene ambiguous. The CDR3 contains 13 residues. The germline V and J ends were trimmed by 4 bases and 0 bases, with 5 bases remaining between them. From germline, CDR1 is SGHSA and CDR2 FRNQAP. The CDR3 loop reads CASSSGSAETLYF. The covered CDR3 bases are TGTGCAAGCAGCTCAGGTAGTGCAGAAACGCTGTAT.

With respect to this clone: The gene names here belong to mouse. The CDR3 goes on 1 residue after the read ends, and that part is filled in from the germline J gene. This chain links TRBV29 with TRBJ1-1; 7 nucleotides line up with TRBD1. From germline, CDR1 is MSHET and CDR2 SYDVDS. With 5 bases clipped from V and 5 bases from J, the junction kept 2 bases outside the gene matches. CDR3 size: 12 residues. The CDR3 loop reads CASSRQGTEVFF. CDR3 bases read: TGTGCTAGCAGTAGACAGGGAACAGAAGTCTTC.

Notes on this clone: Gene names are mouse gene names. Read data end 1 residue before the CDR3 end; the end is taken from the germline J gene. V gene TRBV31 combines with J gene TRBJ2-1, with D maybe TRBD1 (6 bases). This CDR3 has 13 amino acids. Trimming removed 1 base from V and 7 bases from J, with 11 bases in between. Per the germline V gene, CDR1 is GKSSPN and CDR2 is SITVG. CDR3 amino acids: CAWSPQGRAEQFF. The DNA read from the CDR3 is TGTGCCTGGAGTCCACAGGGACGGGCTGAGCAGTTC. The full variable domain, its missing parts supplied by reference TRBV31 and TRBJ2-1, is AQTIHQWPVAEIKAVGSPLSLGCTIKGKSSPNLYWYWQATGGTLQQLFYSITVGQVESVVQLNLSASRPKDDQFILSTEKLLLSHSGFYLCAWSPQGRAEQFFGPGTRLTVL.

Points on this clone: Germline and genes here are mouse. The read finishes 1 residue shy of the CDR3 end, and the germline J gene is used to complete it. The chain joins TRBV2 to TRBJ2-7; 14 bases fit TRBD2. This CDR3 comprises 15 residues. V trimming: 3 bases; J trimming: 6 bases; junction bases outside the gene matches: 4. Germline values: CDR1 LGHNA, CDR2 YSYQKL. The CDR3 region is CASSQSGLGGLEQYF. Incomplete CDR3 DNA: TGTGCCAGCAGCCAGTCGGGACTGGGGGGGCTTGAACAGTAC.